One and the same sample provided the 19 T cell receptor beta chains below, sequenced in a study of T cell responses to AZD1222 COVID-19 vaccine. Sequencing used immunoSEQ multiplex PCR; TCRdb keeps in-frame clones, though not all of them. The table lists 15,000 to 19,000 clones, around 89% of them singletons. This specimen consisted of peripheral blood, obtained 28 days after the second AZD1222 dose. The receptors stem from an adult who received the AZD1222 COVID-19 vaccine.

The chain joins TRBV30 to TRBJ1-5; D uncertain. This CDR3 spans 13 amino acids. The germline V gene encodes CDR1 GTSNPN and CDR2 SVGIG (reference sequence). The germline V and J ends were trimmed by 0 bases and 5 bases, with 8 bases remaining between them. Written as DNA, the CDR3 is TGTGCCTGGAGTGTCCGGGGAGATCAGCCCCAGCATTTT. Protein: CAWSVRGDQPQHF.

The rearrangement links TRBV19 to TRBJ1-1; perhaps TRBD1 as D (6 bases). The CDR3 spans 14 residues. CDR1 LNHDA and CDR2 SQIVND come from the germline V gene (reference sequence). V was trimmed by 0 bases and J by 5 bases, leaving 10 bases between them. Written as DNA, the CDR3 is TGTGCCAGTAGTATAGATCTAAGGGGGACTGAAGCTTTCTTT. It translates to CASSIDLRGTEAFF.

This clone was found once. The V call is TRBV11-3, the J call TRBJ1-4; 9 bases match TRBD1. The CDR3 is 18 amino acids. Trimming at V came to 5 bases and at J to 6 bases, leaving 16 bases not matched to a gene. Germline values: CDR1 SGHNT, CDR2 YENEEA. CDR3 sequence reads: CASSLGTGYGVLDEKLFF. CDR3 in DNA: TGTGCCAGCAGCCTCGGGACAGGGTATGGAGTGTTGGATGAAAAACTGTTTTTT.

The chain employs TRBV5-8 and TRBJ2-6; D gene ambiguous. Trimming shortened V by 5 bases and J by 4 bases, and 13 bases separated the two germline ends. Germline-derived CDR1 and CDR2 are SGHTS and YDEGEE. This CDR3 spans 15 amino acids. The CDR3 DNA sequence: TGTGCCAGCAGGGGTCCCGACGGCGGGGCCAACGTCCTGACTTTC. Its translation is CASRGPDGGANVLTF. Complete variable domain (other parts from reference TRBV5-8 and TRBJ2-6): EAGVTQSPTHLIKTRGQQATLRCSPISGHTSVYWYQQALGLGLQFLLWYDEGEERNRGNFPPRFSGRQFPNYSSELNVNALELEDSALYLCASRGPDGGANVLTFGAGSRLTVL.

The chain employs TRBV3-1 (or the pseudogene TRBV3-2) and TRBJ2-5; no clear D. The CDR3 consists of 15 residues. Per the germline V gene, CDR1 is LGHDT and CDR2 is YNNKEL (reference sequence). V gave up 3 bases and J gave up 9 bases, with 20 bases separating them. CDR3 sequence: CASSQISANSGAQYF. Written as DNA, the CDR3 is TGTGCCAGCAGCCAGATTAGTGCTAACTCTGGGGCCCAGTACTTC.

The genes are TRBV30 and TRBJ1-2; D gene uncertain. The germline V and J ends were trimmed by 3 bases and 7 bases, with 15 bases remaining between them. This CDR3 spans 13 amino acids. Germline assignment: CDR1 GTSNPN and CDR2 SVGIG (reference sequence). As DNA, the CDR3 is TGTGCCTGGAGCGGATCTTCAGGCCCTGGCTACACCTTC. It translates to CAWSGSSGPGYTF.

V is TRBV5-8 and J is TRBJ2-4, with TRBD1 matching 10 bases. The CDR3 contains 16 residues. The V gene end was trimmed by 3 bases and the J gene end by 3 bases; junction bases not matched to a gene: 6. Germline loops: CDR1 SGHTS, CDR2 YDEGEE. The CDR3 DNA reads TGTGCCAGCAGCTCGACCGGACAGGGGGACAAAAACATTCAGTACTTC. This encodes CASSSTGQGDKNIQYF.

V gene TRBV30 combines with J gene TRBJ1-2; D is undetermined. V was clipped by 0 bases and J by 8 bases, with 13 bases between them. This CDR3 comprises 13 residues. CDR1 and CDR2 (germline): GTSNPN, SVGIG (reference sequence). The CDR3 spells CAWSVGSGKGYTF. The CDR3 region has the DNA TGTGCCTGGAGTGTAGGCAGCGGGAAAGGCTACACCTTC.

This chain uses TRBV7-2 with TRBJ2-1; 9 nucleotides match TRBD2. Germline CDR1 and CDR2: SGHTA and FQGNSA. J lost 3 bases, V lost 4 bases, and 7 bases had no gene match. The CDR3 is 16 amino acids. The DNA of the CDR3 is TGTGCCAGCAGCTCACTTTCGCGGGGGGGCTACAATGAGCAGTTCTTC. Its translation is CASSSLSRGGYNEQFF.

DNA of the CDR3: TGTGCCAGCAGTTTGCCAATGGACCCCCCAGGCGACGAGCAGTACTTC. This gives the protein CASSLPMDPPGDEQYF. The chain has TRBV27 and TRBJ2-7, with no clear D. Deletions cut 3 bases from V and 5 bases from J, with 20 bases between. The CDR3 runs to 16 residues. Germline CDR1 reads MNHEY; CDR2 reads SMNVEV (reference sequence).

This chain connects TRBV7-2 to TRBJ2-7, with 9 positions matching TRBD1. The CDR3 runs 16 residues. The trim removed 5 bases at V and 4 bases at J, leaving 12 bases unmatched. Germline V lookup: CDR1 SGHTA, CDR2 FQGNSA. The CDR3 is CASSLGATGGGYEQYF. CDR3 bases: TGTGCCAGCAGCCTCGGGGCGACAGGGGGTGGATACGAGCAGTACTTC.

This clone came up once. Relative to the germline gene, one junction end is altered; a read error may explain this. V is TRBV7-7 and J is TRBJ2-1; D ambiguous. Germline assignment: CDR1 SSHAT and CDR2 FNYEAQ (reference sequence). The CDR3 loop spans 13 amino acids. DNA of the CDR3: TGTGCTAGCAGCTTGACGGGCTACAATGAGCAGTTCTTC. It specifies CASSLTGYNEQFF.

The table lists this clone with a count of one. V is TRBV6-1 and J is TRBJ1-6; 7 nucleotides agree with TRBD1. Trimming cost V 6 bases and J 9 bases; bases outside gene matches: 8. Germline V CDR1 and CDR2: MNHNS, SASEGT. This CDR3 spans 14 amino acids. The CDR3 region is CASSFTGDPSPLHF. The CDR3 nucleotides read TGTGCCAGCAGCTTTACAGGGGATCCTTCACCCCTCCACTTT.

This chain connects TRBV5-1 to TRBJ2-1; TRBD1 aligns across 9 bases. Trimming cost V 4 bases and J 9 bases; bases outside gene matches: 8. Germline V gene lookup returns CDR1 SGHRS and CDR2 YFSETQ. CDR3 size: 14 residues. DNA of the CDR3: TGCGCCAGCAGCACCCAGGGACAGGGTTTTGAGCAGTTCTTC. Translated, it gives CASSTQGQGFEQFF.

As regards this clone: One end of the junction fails to match germline, which may point to a read error. The chain links TRBV7-7 to TRBJ2-5, with D maybe TRBD2 (6 bases). Germline CDR1 and CDR2: SSHAT and FNYEAQ (reference sequence). There are 16 residues in the CDR3. The CDR3 loop is CASSLSQGGGGETQYF. Here the CDR3 DNA reads TGTGCTAGCAGCTTAAGCCAGGGAGGTGGGGGAGAGACCCAGTACTTC. The full variable domain, with the rest looked up from reference TRBV7-7 and TRBJ2-5, is GAGVSQSPRYKVTKRGQDVTLRCDPISSHATLYWYQQALGQGPEFLTYFNYEAQPDKSGLPSDRFSAERPEGSISTLTIQRTEQRDSAMYRCASSLSQGGGGETQYFGPGTRLLVL.

The chain links TRBV6-5 to TRBJ1-2; D is possibly TRBD1 (6 bases). CDR3 length: 15 residues. Trimming removed 4 bases from V and 8 bases from J, with 20 bases in between. CDR1 is MNHEY, CDR2 SVGAGI, per germline. The CDR3 DNA sequence: TGTGCCAGCAGTTCGTCGGGGGGCGCGTTGGAGGGCTACACCTTC. Translating gives CASSSSGGALEGYTF.

The chain employs TRBV5-1 and TRBJ1-1, with D perhaps matching TRBD1 (6 bases). V was pared by 2 bases and J by 4 bases, with 12 bases between. The length of the CDR3 is 14 residues. Germline loops: CDR1 SGHRS, CDR2 YFSETQ. The CDR3 protein is CASSFRGGGTEAFF. For the CDR3, the DNA is TGCGCCAGCAGCTTCAGGGGAGGGGGCACTGAAGCTTTCTTT. The full variable domain, rest sourced from reference TRBV5-1 and TRBJ1-1, is KAGVTQTPRYLIKTRGQQVTLSCSPISGHRSVSWYQQTPGQGLQFLFEYFSETQRNKGNFPGRFSGRQFSNSRSEMNVSTLELGDSALYLCASSFRGGGTEAFFGQGTRLTVV.

CDR3 sequence (DNA): TGTGCCAGCAGCCGGCAGGGGAAGGGAGACATTCAGTACTTC. Translating it yields CASSRQGKGDIQYF. The V call is TRBV7-2, the J call TRBJ2-4; tentative D call: TRBD1 (6 bases). From germline, CDR1 is SGHTA and CDR2 FQGNSA. CDR3 length equals 14 residues. Trimming left V 5 bases short and J 8 bases short, with 16 bases between.

The chain joins TRBV6-5 to TRBJ2-2, with D possibly being TRBD2 (6 bases). The CDR3 is made up of 11 amino acids. Trimming removed 8 bases from V and 13 bases from J, with 14 bases in between. Germline-derived CDR1 and CDR2 are MNHEY and SVGAGI. CDR3 sequence: CASLGTGRLFF. CDR3 in DNA: TGTGCCAGCCTAGGGACTGGAAGGCTGTTTTTT.